This T cell receptor (beta chain) was obtained from a study of cytomegalovirus exposure and HLA in healthy donors. Study findings and constraints: It was shown in a later analysis that HLA-associated TCR beta chains were more clonally expanded than other, equally common chains. With later analysis, a missense DCLRE1C variant became linked to TCR beta V- and J-gene trimming.

Healthy donors of bone marrow made up the group. In its sample, this clone was seen once. The antigen is unknown. Vbeta (60) and Jbeta (13) primers were used in the PCR. In the original analysis: Later, an analysis found some 80 million unique TCR beta chains, and approximately 10 million of these were shared. Generated by immunoSEQ multiplex PCR, the TCRdb table keeps only in-frame clones and is missing some. That table furnishes V, J and clone size, whereas the DNA furnished D and trimming. The sample holds around 150,000 clones; roughly two thirds are singletons and the top ten take 2.5% to 3%. This TCR came from a woman in her thirties in good health and CMV-seronegative. The sample was PBMCs.

The CDR3 coding sequence is TGCGCCAGCAGCTGGGGGGTCTCTGGAAACACCATATATTTT. It codes for CASSWGVSGNTIYF. The V call is TRBV5-1, the J call TRBJ1-3, with D possibly matching TRBD1 (5 bases). Trimming took 3 bases from V and 0 from J, leaving 7 bases between them. The CDR3 sequence is 14 residues long. CDR1 and CDR2 (germline): SGHRS, YFSETQ. Variable domain in full (rest from reference TRBV5-1 and TRBJ1-3): KAGVTQTPRYLIKTRGQQVTLSCSPISGHRSVSWYQQTPGQGLQFLFEYFSETQRNKGNFPGRFSGRQFSNSRSEMNVSTLELGDSALYLCASSWGVSGNTIYFGEGSWLTVV.